This passage covers 7 T cell receptor beta chains from one sample sequenced in a study of T-cell memory formation after mild COVID-19. In TCRdb, the 5' RACE reads were re-called with MiXCR into one record per CDR3 protein. Of 380,000 or so distinct CDR3 sequences in the sample, roughly 15% were seen once. The sequencing sample was made of PBMCs or a T cell subset sorted from them (not recorded which). The receptors originated from a man between 18 and 29 years old who had mild COVID-19 (a few samples of this study predate the infection). Cell type and time point are not known.

Points on this clonotype: This clone may be a read error of a much larger clone one base away. The chain has TRBV7-9 and TRBJ2-3; D is possibly TRBD2 (5 bases). V shed 6 bases and J shed 4 bases, with 11 bases lying between them. The CDR3 length is 13 residues. Germline loops: CDR1 SEHNR, CDR2 FQNEAQ (reference sequence). The CDR3 is CASRSPGADTQYF. CDR3 DNA: TGTGCCAGCAGGTCCCCCGGGGCAGATACGCAGTATTTT.

The chain employs TRBV29-1 and TRBJ2-7, with TRBD1 matching over 8 bases. This CDR3 is built from 13 residues. CDR1 is SQVTM, CDR2 ANQGSEA, per germline. V lost 7 bases, J lost 1 base, and 6 bases stayed unmatched. DNA for the CDR3: TGCAGCGGACAGGGGAGAAGGTCCTACGAGCAGTACGTC. It codes for CSGQGRRSYEQYV.

This chain uses TRBV29-1 with TRBJ2-4; D is ambiguous. The CDR3 sequence is 14 residues long. Per germline, CDR1 SQVTM and CDR2 ANQGSEA. V was trimmed by 7 bases and J by 0 bases, leaving 13 bases between them. The CDR3 here is CSAQPLEAKNIQYF. The CDR3 region has the DNA TGCAGCGCCCAACCCCTGGAAGCCAAAAACATTCAGTACTTC.

This clonotype was recorded many times. CDR3 loop: CASSYLGSQDTQYF. The CDR3 nucleotides read TGTGCCAGCAGTTACTTAGGTTCGCAAGATACGCAGTATTTT. The chain has TRBV6-5 and TRBJ2-3; D ambiguous. CDR3 length: 14 residues. Trimming stripped 1 base from V and 5 bases from J, with 10 bases between. Germline V gives CDR1 MNHEY, CDR2 SVGAGI.

The rearrangement uses TRBV4-3 and TRBJ2-3; the D is unclear. V was cut by 5 bases and J by 2 bases, with 14 bases left in between. CDR3 length equals 15 residues. Germline assignment: CDR1 LGHNA and CDR2 YSLEER. The CDR3 DNA is TGCGCCAGCAGCTATAGGGCGGAATCCACAGATACGCAGTATTTT. As protein: CASSYRAESTDTQYF.

CDR3 protein: CASSLAWDTAYEQYF. DNA of the CDR3: TGTGCCAGCAGCTTAGCGTGGGACACAGCCTACGAGCAGTACTTC. J is TRBJ2-7 and V is TRBV7-2, with D possibly matching TRBD1 (6 bases). Per the germline V gene, CDR1 is SGHTA and CDR2 is FQGNSA. This CDR3 comprises 15 residues. With 0 bases removed from V and 2 bases from J, the gap between germline ends came to 11 bases.

The V gene is TRBV12-3 or TRBV12-4, the J gene TRBJ1-1; 8 nucleotides agree with TRBD1. The CDR3 length is 14 residues. V was clipped by 5 bases and J by 6 bases; unmatched bases: 8. The CDR3 sequence is CASSPTGGRSEAFF. The CDR3 bases are TGTGCCAGCAGTCCTACAGGGGGTAGGTCTGAAGCTTTCTTT.